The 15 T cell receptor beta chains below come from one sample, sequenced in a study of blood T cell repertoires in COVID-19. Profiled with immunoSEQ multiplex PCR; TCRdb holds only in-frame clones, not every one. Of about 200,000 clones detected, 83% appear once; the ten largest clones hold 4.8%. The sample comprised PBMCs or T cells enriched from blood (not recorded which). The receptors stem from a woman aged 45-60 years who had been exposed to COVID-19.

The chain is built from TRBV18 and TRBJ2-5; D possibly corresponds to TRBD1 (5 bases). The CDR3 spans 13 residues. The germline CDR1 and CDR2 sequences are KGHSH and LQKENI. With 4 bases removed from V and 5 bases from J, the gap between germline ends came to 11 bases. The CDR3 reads CASSQGNRETQYF. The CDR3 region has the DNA TGTGCCAGCTCACAGGGGAATAGGGAGACCCAGTACTTC.

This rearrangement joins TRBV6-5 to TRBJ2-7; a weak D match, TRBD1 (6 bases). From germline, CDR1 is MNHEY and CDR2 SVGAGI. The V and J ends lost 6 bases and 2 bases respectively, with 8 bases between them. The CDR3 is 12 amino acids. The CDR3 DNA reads TGTGCCAGCAGGTGGACAGCCTACGAGCAGTACTTC. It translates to CASRWTAYEQYF.

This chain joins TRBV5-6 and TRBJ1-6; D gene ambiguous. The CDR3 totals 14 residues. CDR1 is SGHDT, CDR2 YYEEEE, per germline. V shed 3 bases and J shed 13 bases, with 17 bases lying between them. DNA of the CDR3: TGTGCCAGCAGCTGGAGGCGGAAGACGTGGCCCCTCCACTTT. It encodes CASSWRRKTWPLHF.

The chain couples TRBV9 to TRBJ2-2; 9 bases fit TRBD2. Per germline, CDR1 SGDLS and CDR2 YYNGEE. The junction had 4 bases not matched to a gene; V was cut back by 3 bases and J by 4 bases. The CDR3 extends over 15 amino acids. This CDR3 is CASSEREVATGELFF. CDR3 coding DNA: TGTGCCAGCAGCGAGCGGGAGGTGGCCACCGGGGAGCTGTTTTTT. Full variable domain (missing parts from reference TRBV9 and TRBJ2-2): DSGVTQTPKHLITATGQRVTLRCSPRSGDLSVYWYQQSLDQGLQFLIQYYNGEERAKGNILERFSAQQFPDLHSELNLSSLELGDSALYFCASSEREVATGELFFGEGSRLTVL.

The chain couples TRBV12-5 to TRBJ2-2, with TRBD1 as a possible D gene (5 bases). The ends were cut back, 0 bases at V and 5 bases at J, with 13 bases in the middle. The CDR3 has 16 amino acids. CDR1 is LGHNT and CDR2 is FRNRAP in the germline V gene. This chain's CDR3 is CASGLVRAGPTGELFF. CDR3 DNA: TGTGCTAGTGGTTTGGTACGAGCAGGGCCAACCGGGGAGCTGTTTTTT.

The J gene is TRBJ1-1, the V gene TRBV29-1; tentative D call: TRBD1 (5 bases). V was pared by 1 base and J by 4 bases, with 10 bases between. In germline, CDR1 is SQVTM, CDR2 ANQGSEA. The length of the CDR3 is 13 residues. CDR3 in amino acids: CSVEVLGGTEAFF. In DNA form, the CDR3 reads TGCAGCGTTGAAGTGTTGGGGGGCACTGAAGCTTTCTTT.

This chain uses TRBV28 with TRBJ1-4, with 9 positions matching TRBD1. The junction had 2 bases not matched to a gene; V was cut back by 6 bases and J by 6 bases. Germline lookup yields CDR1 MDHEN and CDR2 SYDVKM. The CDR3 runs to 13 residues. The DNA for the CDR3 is TGTGCCAGCAGGGGACAGGGACATGAAAAACTGTTTTTT. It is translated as CASRGQGHEKLFF.

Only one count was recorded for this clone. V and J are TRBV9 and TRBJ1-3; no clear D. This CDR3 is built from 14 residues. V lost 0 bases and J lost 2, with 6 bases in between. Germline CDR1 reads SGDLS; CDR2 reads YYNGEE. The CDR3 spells CASSVEHPGNTIYF. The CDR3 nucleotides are TGTGCCAGCAGCGTAGAGCATCCTGGAAACACCATATATTTT.

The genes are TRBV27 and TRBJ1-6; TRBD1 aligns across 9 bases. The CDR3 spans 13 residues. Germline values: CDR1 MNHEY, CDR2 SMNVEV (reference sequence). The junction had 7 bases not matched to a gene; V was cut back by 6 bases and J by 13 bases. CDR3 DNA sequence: TGTGCCAGCAGAGACAGGGGGACCGAGCCCCTCCACTTT. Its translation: CASRDRGTEPLHF.

CDR3 bases: TGTGCCAGTAGCGACAGGGGGTCAGAAACAGATACGCAGTATTTT. Translating it yields CASSDRGSETDTQYF. This chain uses TRBV19 with TRBJ2-3, with 9 bases identical to TRBD1. Per the germline V gene, CDR1 is LNHDA and CDR2 is SQIVND (reference sequence). The V and J ends lost 6 bases and 3 bases, in that order; junction bases with no gene match: 7. This CDR3 has 15 residues.

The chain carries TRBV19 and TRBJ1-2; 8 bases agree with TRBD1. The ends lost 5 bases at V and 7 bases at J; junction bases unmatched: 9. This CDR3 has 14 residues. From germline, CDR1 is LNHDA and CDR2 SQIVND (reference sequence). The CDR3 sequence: CASSPGQGKGGYTF. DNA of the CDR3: TGTGCCAGTAGTCCCGGACAGGGAAAAGGTGGCTACACCTTC.

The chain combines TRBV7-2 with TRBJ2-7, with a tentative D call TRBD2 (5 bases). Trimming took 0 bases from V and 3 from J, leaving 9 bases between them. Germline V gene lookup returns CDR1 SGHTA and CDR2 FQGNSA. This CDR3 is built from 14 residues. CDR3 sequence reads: CASSLASGSYEQYF. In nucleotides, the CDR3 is TGTGCCAGCAGCTTAGCGTCGGGGAGCTACGAGCAGTACTTC.

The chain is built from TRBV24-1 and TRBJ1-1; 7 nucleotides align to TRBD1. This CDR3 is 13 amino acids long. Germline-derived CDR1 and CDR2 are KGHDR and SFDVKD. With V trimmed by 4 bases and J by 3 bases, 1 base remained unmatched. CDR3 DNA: TGTGCCACCAGTGACAGGGGGGACACTGAAGCTTTCTTT. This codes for CATSDRGDTEAFF.

CDR3 in DNA: TGTGCCAGCAGCCCTAAAGAGACCCAGTACTTC. Translating gives CASSPKETQYF. J is TRBJ2-5 and V is TRBV6-6; D unresolved. The CDR3 has 11 residues. CDR1 and CDR2 from the germline V gene are MNHNY and SVGAGI (reference sequence). Trimming stripped 6 bases from V and 3 bases from J, with 5 bases between.

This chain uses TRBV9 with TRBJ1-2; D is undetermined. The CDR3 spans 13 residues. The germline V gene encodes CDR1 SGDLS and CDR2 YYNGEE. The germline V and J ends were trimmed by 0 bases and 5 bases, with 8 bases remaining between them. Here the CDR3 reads CASSVGPGYGYTF. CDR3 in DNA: TGTGCCAGCAGCGTAGGTCCGGGGTATGGCTACACCTTC. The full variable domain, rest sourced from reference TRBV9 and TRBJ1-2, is DSGVTQTPKHLITATGQRVTLRCSPRSGDLSVYWYQQSLDQGLQFLIQYYNGEERAKGNILERFSAQQFPDLHSELNLSSLELGDSALYFCASSVGPGYGYTFGSGTRLTVV.